This TCR beta chain was sequenced in a study of cytomegalovirus exposure and HLA in healthy donors. There are 15 residues in the CDR3. After removal of 0 bases from V and 1 base from J, the junction contained 3 bases not matched to a gene. Per the germline V gene, CDR1 is SGDLS and CDR2 is YYNGEE. The PCR had 60 Vbeta and 13 Jbeta primers. Source study methods: Roughly 10 million shared chains were among approximately 80 million unique TCR beta chains counted in a later analysis. Sequencing used immunoSEQ multiplex PCR; TCRdb keeps in-frame clones, though not all of them. That table furnishes V, J and clone size, whereas the DNA furnished D and trimming. The sample lists about 250,000 clones, 75% to 85% occurring once. To note about this clone: What it binds is not known.

Study-wide results and limits: CMV serostatus was the only immune exposure information that was available.

The TCR sequence derives from a girl aged 2 to 10 in good health and CMV-seronegative. The V gene is TRBV9, the J gene TRBJ2-5, with TRBD1 identical over 7 bases. Sequencing used PBMCs. CDR3 residues: CASSVAAGGQETQYF. The CDR3, as DNA: TGTGCCAGCAGCGTAGCAGCAGGGGGCCAAGAGACCCAGTACTTC.